These 24 T cell receptor beta chains were all obtained from the same sample, sequenced in a study of blood T cell repertoires in COVID-19. Sequencing was performed with immunoSEQ multiplex PCR; in TCRdb, only in-frame clones are kept and a portion is missing. This sample has about 70,000 clones, with about nine tenths found just once. Sequenced sample: peripheral blood. These receptors originate from a man between 60 and 75 years old with acute or convalescent COVID-19.

The table lists this clone with a few counts. J is TRBJ1-1 and V is TRBV5-5, with D uncertain. The CDR3 loop spans 14 amino acids. V was pared by 1 base and J by 8 bases, with 15 bases between. The germline CDR1 and CDR2 sequences are SGHKS and YYEKEE (reference sequence). Here the CDR3 DNA reads TGTGCCAGCAGCTTGCGTGGCGAGGAGAAAGAAGCTTTCTTT. Its translation: CASSLRGEEKEAFF.

This chain links TRBV9 with TRBJ1-4, with a weak D call TRBD1 (6 bases). Looked up from germline, CDR1 is SGDLS and CDR2 is YYNGEE. This CDR3 has 16 amino acids. The V and J ends lost 5 bases and 0 bases respectively, with 14 bases between them. As DNA, the CDR3 is TGTGCCAGCAGTCCGGCGGGGGCTGCAACTAATGAAAAACTGTTTTTT. This codes for CASSPAGAATNEKLFF. Full variable domain (missing parts from reference TRBV9 and TRBJ1-4): DSGVTQTPKHLITATGQRVTLRCSPRSGDLSVYWYQQSLDQGLQFLIQYYNGEERAKGNILERFSAQQFPDLHSELNLSSLELGDSALYFCASSPAGAATNEKLFFGSGTQLSVL.

This clone came up a few times. The CDR3 reads CARSPTRSTKRNTEAFF. The DNA for the CDR3 is TGTGCCAGAAGCCCAACACGATCCACGAAAAGGAACACTGAAGCTTTCTTT. The chain is built from TRBV5-3 and TRBJ1-1; D is unresolved. TRBV5-3 counts as an open reading frame of uncertain function. This CDR3 has 17 amino acids. V was cut by 4 bases and J by 1 base, with 20 bases left in between.

The chain combines TRBV10-3 with TRBJ1-2, with D tentatively TRBD1 (6 bases). V was trimmed by 7 bases and J by 3 bases, leaving 9 bases between them. CDR1 and CDR2 from the germline V gene are ENHRY and SYGVKD. This CDR3 comprises 12 residues. CDR3 loop: CAIKGGYYGYTF. The CDR3 nucleotides read TGTGCCATCAAAGGGGGTTACTATGGCTACACCTTC.

The chain links TRBV2 to TRBJ1-4; D may be TRBD1 (6 bases). Germline V lookup: CDR1 SNHLY, CDR2 FYNNEI. The CDR3 contains 13 residues. V shed 8 bases and J shed 6 bases, with 13 bases lying between them. As DNA, the CDR3 is TGTGCCAGCCATGGGGGCTATGATGAAAAACTGTTTTTT. This sequence encodes CASHGGYDEKLFF.

V and J are TRBV5-1 and TRBJ1-2, with a tentative D call TRBD1 (5 bases). Looked up from germline, CDR1 is SGHRS and CDR2 is YFSETQ. Trimming removed 0 bases from V and 5 bases from J, with 8 bases in between. The CDR3 has 13 amino acids. The CDR3 DNA follows: TGCGCCAGCAGCTTGGAACGGGGGTATGGCTACACCTTC. Translating it yields CASSLERGYGYTF. Full variable domain (remainder filled in from reference TRBV5-1 and TRBJ1-2): KAGVTQTPRYLIKTRGQQVTLSCSPISGHRSVSWYQQTPGQGLQFLFEYFSETQRNKGNFPGRFSGRQFSNSRSEMNVSTLELGDSALYLCASSLERGYGYTFGSGTRLTVV.

The chain carries TRBV5-1 and TRBJ2-2; TRBD1 agrees at 7 bases. The CDR3 is made up of 15 amino acids. Unmatched junction bases numbered 2, after V lost 3 bases and J lost 0 bases. Germline CDR1 and CDR2: SGHRS and YFSETQ. CDR3 in amino acids: CASSSGTANTGELFF. Written as DNA, the CDR3 is TGCGCCAGCAGCTCCGGGACAGCGAACACCGGGGAGCTGTTTTTT.

This sequence joins TRBV3-1 (or the pseudogene TRBV3-2) and TRBJ2-5, with unresolved D. In germline, CDR1 is LGHDT, CDR2 YNNKEL (reference sequence). This CDR3 has 12 amino acids. With 3 bases removed from V and 6 bases from J, the gap between germline ends came to 8 bases. This CDR3 is CASSQGRKTQYF. As DNA, the CDR3 is TGTGCCAGCAGCCAGGGCCGCAAGACCCAGTACTTC.

The chain combines TRBV27 with TRBJ1-2, with TRBD1 identical over 9 bases. The CDR3 is 12 residues long. In germline, CDR1 is MNHEY, CDR2 SMNVEV (reference sequence). V lost 5 bases, J lost 8 bases, and 3 bases stayed unmatched. The CDR3 DNA follows: TGTGCCAGCAGTCGGACAGGGGAGGGCTACACCTTC. Translated, it gives CASSRTGEGYTF.

The V and J genes are TRBV29-1 and TRBJ2-1; unclear D gene. This CDR3 region has 10 residues. Germline CDR1 SQVTM, CDR2 ANQGSEA. The V and J ends lost 3 bases and 7 bases respectively, with 4 bases between them. The CDR3 nucleotides are TGCAGCGTTGACTTGAATGAGCAGTTCTTC. Protein product: CSVDLNEQFF.

The rearrangement joins TRBV7-6 to TRBJ2-1; 10 bases fit TRBD1. V shed 4 bases and J 4 bases; nucleotides not matched to a gene: 4. The CDR3 loop spans 15 amino acids. Germline CDR1 is SGHVS and CDR2 is FNYEAQ. CDR3 sequence: CASSSRTGGYNEQFF. In DNA, the CDR3 is TGTGCCAGCAGCTCTCGGACAGGGGGGTACAATGAGCAGTTCTTC. Supplemented by reference TRBV7-6 and TRBJ2-1, the full variable domain reads GAGVSQSPRYKVTKRGQDVALRCDPISGHVSLYWYRQALGQGPEFLTYFNYEAQQDKSGLPNDRFSAERPEGSISTLTIQRTEQRDSAMYRCASSSRTGGYNEQFFGPGTRLTVL.

The J gene is TRBJ1-4, the V gene TRBV6-5; weak D call: TRBD1 (5 bases). The CDR3 loop spans 14 amino acids. V was pared by 3 bases and J by 3 bases, with 8 bases between. Germline CDR1 MNHEY, CDR2 SVGAGI. The CDR3 sequence: CASSYLGPNEKLFF. The CDR3 DNA reads as TGTGCCAGCAGTTATTTGGGGCCTAATGAAAAACTGTTTTTT.

The V gene is TRBV19, the J gene TRBJ2-4; possibly TRBD1 for D (6 bases). The CDR3 has 14 residues. The germline V gene has CDR1 LNHDA and CDR2 SQIVND (reference sequence). V was clipped by 5 bases and J by 9 bases, with 17 bases between them. Here the CDR3 reads CASSLQRTVGIQYF. CDR3 sequence (DNA): TGTGCCAGTAGTCTACAACGGACAGTCGGCATTCAGTACTTC.

This chain connects TRBV4-1 to TRBJ2-7; TRBD1 agrees at 10 bases. The J segment lost 7 bases and the V segment lost 3 bases, leaving 9 bases of the junction unmatched. The CDR3 loop spans 15 amino acids. Germline V gives CDR1 MGHRA, CDR2 YSYEKL. The CDR3 nucleotides read TGCGCCAGCAGCCAGTCGGGACAGGGGAGTTGGGAGCAGTACTTC. Translation: CASSQSGQGSWEQYF.

This clone occurred once. The chain recombines TRBV5-6 with TRBJ1-2, with 7 bases lining up with TRBD1. The germline CDR1 and CDR2 sequences are SGHDT and YYEEEE. The CDR3 sequence is 18 residues long. V shed 1 base, J shed 0 bases, and the junction held 12 bases outside the gene matches. CDR3 sequence (DNA): TGTGCCAGCAGCTTGTTTCTGCGAGACAGGGATCCTAACTATGGCTACACCTTC. This gives the protein CASSLFLRDRDPNYGYTF.

V gene TRBV27 combines with J gene TRBJ2-2, with D possibly being TRBD1 (6 bases). The length of the CDR3 is 14 residues. Between the trimmed V and J ends, which lost 9 bases and 0 bases, there was a span of 11 bases. CDR1 MNHEY and CDR2 SMNVEV come from the germline V gene (reference sequence). The CDR3 DNA reads as TGTGCCAGTACAGGGCTTTCGAACACCGGGGAGCTGTTTTTT. Its protein product is CASTGLSNTGELFF.

The chain employs TRBV24-1 and TRBJ2-6, with TRBD1 identical over 7 bases. The J segment lost 2 bases and the V segment lost 6 bases, leaving 3 bases of the junction unmatched. CDR3 length: 15 residues. CDR1 is KGHDR and CDR2 is SFDVKD in the germline V gene. The CDR3 here is CATSKTGTGANVLTF. The CDR3 DNA sequence: TGTGCCACCAGTAAGACAGGGACTGGGGCCAACGTCCTGACTTTC.

This chain joins TRBV5-1 and TRBJ2-7; TRBD2 agrees at 9 bases. J was trimmed by 7 bases and V by 4 bases; bases with no gene match: 12. The V gene's germline CDR1 is SGHRS and CDR2 YFSETQ. The CDR3 has 15 amino acids. Here the CDR3 DNA reads TGCGCCAGCAGCCTGGATGGCGGGGGGGCCCAAGAGCAGTACTTC. This sequence encodes CASSLDGGGAQEQYF.

The gene calls are TRBV5-6 and TRBJ1-1; 11 bases map to TRBD1. V lost 4 bases to trimming and J lost 3 bases; unmatched junction nucleotides: 2. This CDR3 has 14 residues. Looked up from germline, CDR1 is SGHDT and CDR2 is YYEEEE. In DNA form, the CDR3 reads TGTGCCAGCAGCCGGGGACAGGGGGACACTGAAGCTTTCTTT. Translating gives CASSRGQGDTEAFF.

The chain couples TRBV25-1 to TRBJ1-5; weak D call: TRBD1 (5 bases). The CDR3 spans 16 residues. Germline V gene data show CDR1 as MGHDK and CDR2 as SYGVNS. V lost 5 bases, J lost 7 bases, and 21 bases lay in between. In DNA, the CDR3 is TGTGCCAGCAGTCCAAAAGGCGGCAGGGTGGACCAGCCCCAGCATTTT. Translation: CASSPKGGRVDQPQHF.

The chain carries TRBV9 and TRBJ2-2; the match to TRBD2 covers 8 bases. From germline, CDR1 is SGDLS and CDR2 YYNGEE. The junction had 3 bases not matched to a gene; V was cut back by 0 bases and J by 2 bases. CDR3 length: 16 amino acids. The CDR3 DNA sequence: TGTGCCAGCAGCGTAGGAGGACTAGCTAACACCGGGGAGCTGTTTTTT. Translation gives CASSVGGLANTGELFF.

The rearrangement links TRBV10-3 to TRBJ2-1; 10 bases align to TRBD2. Germline CDR1 and CDR2: ENHRY and SYGVKD. Trimming at V came to 5 bases and at J to 3 bases, leaving 7 bases not matched to a gene. The CDR3 totals 16 residues. The CDR3 region has the DNA TGTGCCATCAGTCGCGCTAGCGGGGGAATCTACAATGAGCAGTTCTTC. Translated: CAISRASGGIYNEQFF.

The gene calls are TRBV5-4 and TRBJ1-4, with D tentatively TRBD1 (6 bases). CDR3 length: 14 amino acids. CDR1 and CDR2 from the germline V gene are SGHNT and YYREEE (reference sequence). V was clipped by 4 bases and J by 7 bases, with 14 bases between them. The CDR3 region has the DNA TGTGCCAGCAGCCTACAGGGTTTGGGTGAAAAACTGTTTTTT. Translated, it gives CASSLQGLGEKLFF.

V gene TRBV27 combines with J gene TRBJ2-1; 7 bases are a match to TRBD2. This CDR3 contains 14 residues. The J segment lost 4 bases and the V segment lost 2 bases, leaving 2 bases of the junction unmatched. The germline V gene has CDR1 MNHEY and CDR2 SMNVEV (reference sequence). The CDR3: CASSLRGLYNEQFF. The CDR3, as DNA: TGTGCCAGCAGTTTAAGGGGACTATACAATGAGCAGTTCTTC.